The sequence of this T cell receptor (beta chain) was determined in a study of T cell repertoires in cytomegalovirus infection. Study background: Epitope selection comprised recently identified HLA-C-restricted CMV epitopes and well-studied HLA-B-restricted CMV epitopes. It was the public TCR beta signatures that indicated both CMV infection and matching HLA type.

The CDR3 has 11 amino acids. In germline, CDR1 is SGHTA, CDR2 FQGNSA. In this sample, this clonotype turned up a few times. What it binds is unknown. An end of the junction does not agree with germline; a read error may underlie this. Study-wide points: Public TCR beta family frequency separated CMV-and-HLA carriers, including in an independent cohort. In two of eight donors, the top clonotype was HLA-C-restricted CMV-specific.

TCRdb recomputed calls from the reads with MiXCR, one row per CDR3 protein. The sample holds more than 65,000 distinct CDR3 sequences, 40% to 50% seen once. The rearrangement links TRBV7-2 to TRBJ2-3; D gene unclear. This TCR was sampled from a human donor in good health (CMV status not recorded). Some clones in this sample may be carry-over from other donors' samples. Sequencing was performed on CD8+ T cells from cultured PBMCs, taken from culture after CMV antigen stimulation. This CDR3 reads CASSLLGGWDF. The CDR3 DNA reads TGTGCCAGCAGCTTATTGGGTGGCTGGGATTTT. The variable domain in full, completed from reference TRBV7-2 and TRBJ2-3, reads GAGVSQSPSNKVTEKGKDVELRCDPISGHTALYWYRQSLGQGLEFLIYFQGNSAPDKSGLPSDRFSAERTGGSVSTLTIQRTQQEDSAVYLCASSLLGGWDFGPGTRLTVL.